The next 12 T cell receptor beta chains were all read from a single sample in a study of regulatory T cells in long-lasting Graves disease. The time point: newly diagnosed GD, antithyroid drugs for less than 3 months. There was RNA extracted from PBMCs, and the TCR library was made from it. Arm-PCR of CDR3 regions and iRepertoire HTBI primers were the basis on which TCR beta libraries were built. Each CDR3 protein is one row after TCRdb ran MiXCR on the multiplex PCR reads. The sample has 420,000 or so distinct CDR3 sequences, around 17% seen once. The same sample was also used in a study of T cells in Graves' hyperthyroidism and ophthalmopathy.

The specimen was peripheral blood mononuclear cells (PBMCs), collected at new diagnosis, from a patient treated with antithyroid drugs. The receptors originated from a woman between 18 and 29 years old with Graves disease.

The chain carries TRBV7-9 and TRBJ1-1; no definite D call. CDR3 length equals 13 residues. V was shortened by 10 bases and J by 5 bases, with 17 bases between the two germline ends. Germline CDR1 SEHNR, CDR2 FQNEAQ (reference sequence). In DNA, the CDR3 is TGTGCCATCCCGAGGGTGAGTGGGACTGAAGCTTTCTTT. It translates to CAIPRVSGTEAFF.

This clonotype occurred many times. This chain joins TRBV27 and TRBJ2-2; D might be TRBD1 or TRBD2, each matching 5 bases. The CDR3 contains 15 residues. Germline CDR1 MNHEY, CDR2 SMNVEV (reference sequence). Trimming took 8 bases from V and 1 from J, leaving 14 bases between them. CDR3 protein: CASHSGQGNTGELFF. Here the CDR3 DNA reads TGTGCCAGCCACTCGGGGCAGGGGAACACCGGGGAGCTGTTTTTT.

This clonotype was counted ten times or more. The V and J genes are TRBV3-1 and TRBJ1-2, with TRBD1 matching over 9 bases. Germline CDR1 and CDR2: LGHDT and YNNKEL (reference sequence). This CDR3 is 16 amino acids long. With 4 bases clipped from V and 5 bases from J, the junction kept 11 bases outside the gene matches. The CDR3 region is CASSPSRTGDIYGYTF. The CDR3 coding sequence is TGTGCCAGCAGCCCCTCCAGGACAGGGGACATTTATGGCTACACCTTC.

This clonotype was seen many times. J is TRBJ2-7 and V is TRBV28; the D gene could be TRBD1 or TRBD2 (5 bases each). The V and J ends lost 7 bases and 1 base respectively, with 14 bases between them. Germline loops: CDR1 MDHEN, CDR2 SYDVKM. CDR3 length: 14 residues. The CDR3 DNA reads as TGTGCCAGCACTGGGACCGAAAAATCCTACGAGCAGTACTTC. It translates to CASTGTEKSYEQYF.

This clonotype occurred many times. The chain uses TRBV12-3 or TRBV12-4 and TRBJ1-1; D remains unclear. The CDR3 spans 14 residues. With 5 bases removed from V and 5 bases from J, the gap between germline ends came to 15 bases. CDR3 loop: CASSPPAGRTEAFF. CDR3 coding DNA: TGTGCCAGCAGTCCCCCTGCGGGCCGGACTGAAGCTTTCTTT.

The chain links TRBV6-1 to TRBJ1-5; D unresolved. Germline V gene sequence: CDR1 MNHNS, CDR2 SASEGT. This CDR3 has 19 residues. The V end was cut by 5 bases, the J end by 0 bases, with 23 bases between. The CDR3 region has the DNA TGTGCCAGCAGTAAATCCCCCCGGCCTCAATCCTATAGCAATCAGCCCCAGCATTTT. Amino acids: CASSKSPRPQSYSNQPQHF.

The chain links TRBV20-1 to TRBJ2-3; TRBD2 is a possible D gene (5 bases). V was shortened by 1 base and J by 5 bases, with 7 bases between the two germline ends. Germline lookup yields CDR1 DFQATT and CDR2 SNEGSKA (reference sequence). The CDR3 contains 12 residues. The CDR3 nucleotides are TGCAGTGCTAGAGTCGGGAAAGATACGCAGTATTTT. Translation gives CSARVGKDTQYF.

This rearrangement joins TRBV28 to TRBJ2-7; TRBD1 matches at 8 bases. CDR1 is MDHEN, CDR2 SYDVKM, per germline. Trimming took 6 bases from V and 4 from J; bases not matched to a gene: 2. The CDR3 length is 12 residues. CDR3 residues: CASRTGEYEQYF. CDR3 bases: TGTGCCAGCAGGACAGGGGAGTACGAGCAGTACTTC.

V and J are TRBV10-3 and TRBJ2-2; D gene unclear. Looked up from germline, CDR1 is ENHRY and CDR2 is SYGVKD. The CDR3 spans 11 residues. Trimming removed 7 bases at V and 6 bases at J, with 6 bases between. CDR3 sequence (DNA): TGTGCCATCAAGCGCCCCGGGGAGCTGTTTTTT. Its protein is CAIKRPGELFF.

This clonotype was observed a handful of times. This rearrangement joins TRBV19 to TRBJ2-5, with 8 positions matching TRBD2. CDR1 is LNHDA and CDR2 is SQIVND in the germline V gene (reference sequence). The CDR3 has 17 residues. V dropped 4 bases and J dropped 1; count of bases not matched to a gene: 11. The chain's CDR3 is CASSTRASGSSQETQYF. Here the CDR3 DNA reads TGTGCCAGTAGTACAAGGGCTAGCGGGTCAAGCCAAGAGACCCAGTACTTC.

This clonotype was picked up many times. CDR3 in DNA: TGTGCCAGCAGCGACTACCGCTCCTACGAGCAGTACTTC. Amino acids: CASSDYRSYEQYF. The chain joins TRBV6-2 or TRBV6-3 to TRBJ2-7; D might be TRBD2 (5 bases). Germline V gene sequence: CDR1 MNHEY, CDR2 SVGEGT. Trimming pared 6 bases from V and 0 bases from J, leaving 9 bases between. The CDR3 has 13 residues.

A remark on this clonotype: At one end the junction does not follow the germline gene, possibly because of a read error. The genes are TRBV7-7 and TRBJ2-5; D might be TRBD2 (5 bases). The CDR3 has 14 amino acids. Germline assignment: CDR1 SSHAT and CDR2 FNYEAQ (reference sequence). This chain's CDR3 is CASSLGGGGETQYF. The CDR3 nucleotides are TGTGCTAGCAGCTTAGGAGGTGGCGGTGAGACCCAGTACTTC.